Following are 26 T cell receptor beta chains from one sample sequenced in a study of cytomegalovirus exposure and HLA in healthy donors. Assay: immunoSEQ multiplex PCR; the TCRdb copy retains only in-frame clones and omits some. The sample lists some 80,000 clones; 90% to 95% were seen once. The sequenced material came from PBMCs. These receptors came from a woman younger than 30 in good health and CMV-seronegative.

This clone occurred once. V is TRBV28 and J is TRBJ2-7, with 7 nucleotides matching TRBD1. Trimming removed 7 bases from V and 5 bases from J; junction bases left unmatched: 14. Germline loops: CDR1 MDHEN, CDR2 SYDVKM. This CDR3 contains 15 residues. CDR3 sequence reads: CASKTSATGVHEQYF. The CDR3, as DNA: TGTGCCAGCAAAACGTCCGCTACAGGGGTGCACGAGCAGTACTTC.

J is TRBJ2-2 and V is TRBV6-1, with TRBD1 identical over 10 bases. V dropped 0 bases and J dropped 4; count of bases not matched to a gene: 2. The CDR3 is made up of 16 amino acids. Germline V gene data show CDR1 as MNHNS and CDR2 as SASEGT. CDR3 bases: TGTGCCAGCAGTGAAGCGAGGACAGGGGGCACCGGGGAGCTGTTTTTT. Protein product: CASSEARTGGTGELFF.

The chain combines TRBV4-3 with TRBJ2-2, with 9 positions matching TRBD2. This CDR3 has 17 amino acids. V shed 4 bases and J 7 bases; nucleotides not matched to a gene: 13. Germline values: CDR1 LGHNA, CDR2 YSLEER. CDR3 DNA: TGCGCCAGCAGCCCCACGGGCGGGGGGGCCTTCGTCGGGGAGCTGTTTTTT. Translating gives CASSPTGGGAFVGELFF.

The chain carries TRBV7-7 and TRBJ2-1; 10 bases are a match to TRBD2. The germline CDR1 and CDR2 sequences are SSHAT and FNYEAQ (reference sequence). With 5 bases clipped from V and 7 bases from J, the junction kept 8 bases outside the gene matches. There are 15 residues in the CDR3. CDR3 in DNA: TGTGCCAGCAGCACCCGTCTAGCGGGAGTTAATGAGCAGTTCTTC. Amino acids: CASSTRLAGVNEQFF.

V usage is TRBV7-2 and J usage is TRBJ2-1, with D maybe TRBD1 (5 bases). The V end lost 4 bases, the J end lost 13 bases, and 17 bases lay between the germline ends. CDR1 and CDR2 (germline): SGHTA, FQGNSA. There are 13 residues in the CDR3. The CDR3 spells CASSSEQELPQFF. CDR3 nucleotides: TGTGCCAGCAGCTCTGAACAGGAACTACCCCAGTTCTTC.

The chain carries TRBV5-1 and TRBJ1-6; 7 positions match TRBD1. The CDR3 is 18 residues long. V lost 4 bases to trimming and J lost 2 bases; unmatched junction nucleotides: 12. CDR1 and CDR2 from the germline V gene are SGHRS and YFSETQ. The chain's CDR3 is CASSLRPGGPAYNSPLHF. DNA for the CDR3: TGCGCCAGCAGCCTGAGACCAGGGGGACCCGCCTATAATTCACCCCTCCACTTT.

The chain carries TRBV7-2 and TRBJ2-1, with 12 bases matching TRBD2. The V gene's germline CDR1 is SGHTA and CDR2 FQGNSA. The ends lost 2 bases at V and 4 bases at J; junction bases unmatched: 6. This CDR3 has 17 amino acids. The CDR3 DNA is TGTGCCAGCAGCTTATCTGGACTAGCGGGGTTTTACAATGAGCAGTTCTTC. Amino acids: CASSLSGLAGFYNEQFF.

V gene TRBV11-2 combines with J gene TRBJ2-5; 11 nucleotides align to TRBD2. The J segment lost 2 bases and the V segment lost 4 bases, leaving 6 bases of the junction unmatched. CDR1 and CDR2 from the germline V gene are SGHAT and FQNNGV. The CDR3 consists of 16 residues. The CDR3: CASSWGSGGAQETQYF. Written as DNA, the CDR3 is TGTGCCAGCAGCTGGGGTAGCGGGGGGGCGCAAGAGACCCAGTACTTC.

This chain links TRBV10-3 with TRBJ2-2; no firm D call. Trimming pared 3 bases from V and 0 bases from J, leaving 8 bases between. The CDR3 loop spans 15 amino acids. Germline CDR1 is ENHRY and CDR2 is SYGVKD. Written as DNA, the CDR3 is TGTGCCATCAGTGATGAGCTAACGAACACCGGGGAGCTGTTTTTT. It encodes CAISDELTNTGELFF.

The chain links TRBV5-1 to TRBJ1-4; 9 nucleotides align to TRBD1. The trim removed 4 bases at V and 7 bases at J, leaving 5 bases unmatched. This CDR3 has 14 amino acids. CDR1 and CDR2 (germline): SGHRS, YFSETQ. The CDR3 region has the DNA TGCGCCAGCAGCCCCGGACAGGGGAGTGAAAAACTGTTTTTT. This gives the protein CASSPGQGSEKLFF.

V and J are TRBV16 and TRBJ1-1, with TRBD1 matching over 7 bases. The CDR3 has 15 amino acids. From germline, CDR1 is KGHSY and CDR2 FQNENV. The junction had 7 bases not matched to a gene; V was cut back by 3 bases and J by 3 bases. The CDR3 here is CASSHEGARDTEAFF. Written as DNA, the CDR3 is TGTGCCAGCAGCCACGAGGGGGCGAGGGACACTGAAGCTTTCTTT. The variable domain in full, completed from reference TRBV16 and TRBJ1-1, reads GEEVAQTPKHLVRGEGQKAKLYCAPIKGHSYVFWYQQVLKNEFKFLISFQNENVFDETGMPKERFSAKCLPNSPCSLEIQATKLEDSAVYFCASSHEGARDTEAFFGQGTRLTVV.

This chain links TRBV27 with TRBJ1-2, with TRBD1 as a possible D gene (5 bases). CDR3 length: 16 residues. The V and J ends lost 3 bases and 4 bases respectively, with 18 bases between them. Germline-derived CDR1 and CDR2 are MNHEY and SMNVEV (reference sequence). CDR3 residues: CASSFGAGRGGYGYTF. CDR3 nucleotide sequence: TGTGCCAGCAGTTTCGGGGCGGGGAGGGGAGGCTATGGCTACACCTTC.

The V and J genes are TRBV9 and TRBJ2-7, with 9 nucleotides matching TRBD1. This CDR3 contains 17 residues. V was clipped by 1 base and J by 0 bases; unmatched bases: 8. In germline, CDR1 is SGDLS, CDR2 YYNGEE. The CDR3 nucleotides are TGTGCCAGCAGCGTAACCGGACAGGGGTCGGGCTCCTACGAGCAGTACTTC. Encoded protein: CASSVTGQGSGSYEQYF.

CDR3: CASRKIGQINQPQHF. In nucleotides, the CDR3 is TGTGCCAGCAGGAAGATAGGACAGATTAATCAGCCCCAGCATTTT. The J gene is TRBJ1-5, the V gene TRBV6-5; D is possibly TRBD1 (6 bases). V was trimmed by 6 bases and J by 4 bases, leaving 16 bases between them. CDR3 length equals 15 residues. Germline CDR1 reads MNHEY; CDR2 reads SVGAGI.

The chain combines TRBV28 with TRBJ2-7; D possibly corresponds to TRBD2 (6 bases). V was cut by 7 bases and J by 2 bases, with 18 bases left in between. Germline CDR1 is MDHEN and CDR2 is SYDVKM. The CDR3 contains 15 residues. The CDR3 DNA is TGTGCCAGCAAACTAACCGCGGGATTGGCCTACGAGCAGTACTTC. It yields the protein CASKLTAGLAYEQYF.

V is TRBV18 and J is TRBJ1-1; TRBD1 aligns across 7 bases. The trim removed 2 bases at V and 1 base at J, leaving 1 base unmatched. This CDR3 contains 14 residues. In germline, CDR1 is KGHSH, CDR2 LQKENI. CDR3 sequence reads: CASSPGQENTEAFF. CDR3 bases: TGTGCCAGCTCACCAGGACAGGAGAACACTGAAGCTTTCTTT.

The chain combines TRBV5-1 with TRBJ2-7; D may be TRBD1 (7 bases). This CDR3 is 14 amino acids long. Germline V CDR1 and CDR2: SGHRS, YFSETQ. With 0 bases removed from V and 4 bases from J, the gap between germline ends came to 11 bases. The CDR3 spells CASSLGGTAYEQYF. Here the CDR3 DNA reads TGCGCCAGCAGCTTGGGCGGGACAGCATACGAGCAGTACTTC.

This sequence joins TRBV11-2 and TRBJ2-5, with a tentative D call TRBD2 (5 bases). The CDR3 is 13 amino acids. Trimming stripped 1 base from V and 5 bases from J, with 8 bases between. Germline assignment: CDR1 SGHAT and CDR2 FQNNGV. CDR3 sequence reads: CASSLAGWETQYF. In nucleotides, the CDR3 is TGTGCCAGCAGCTTAGCGGGGTGGGAGACCCAGTACTTC.

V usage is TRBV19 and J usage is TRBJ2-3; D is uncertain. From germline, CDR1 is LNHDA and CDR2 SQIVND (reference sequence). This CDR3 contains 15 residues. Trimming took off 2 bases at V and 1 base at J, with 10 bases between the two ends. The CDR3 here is CASSIQAGRTDTQYF. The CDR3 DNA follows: TGTGCCAGTAGTATACAGGCTGGGCGCACAGATACGCAGTATTTT.

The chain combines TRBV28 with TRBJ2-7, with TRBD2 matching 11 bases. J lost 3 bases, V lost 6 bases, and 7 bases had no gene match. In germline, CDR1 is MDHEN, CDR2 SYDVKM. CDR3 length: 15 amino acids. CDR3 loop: CASRFGTSGYYEQYF. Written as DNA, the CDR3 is TGTGCCAGCAGATTCGGGACTAGCGGATACTACGAGCAGTACTTC. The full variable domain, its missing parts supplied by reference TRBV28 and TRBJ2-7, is DVKVTQSSRYLVKRTGEKVFLECVQDMDHENMFWYRQDPGLGLRLIYFSYDVKMKEKGDIPEGYSVSREKKERFSLILESASTNQTSMYLCASRFGTSGYYEQYFGPGTRLTVT.

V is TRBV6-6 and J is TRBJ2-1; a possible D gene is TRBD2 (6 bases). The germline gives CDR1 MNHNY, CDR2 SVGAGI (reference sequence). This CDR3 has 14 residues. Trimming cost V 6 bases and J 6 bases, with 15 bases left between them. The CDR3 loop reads CASRGGRGRNEQFF. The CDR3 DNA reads TGTGCCAGCAGGGGGGGTAGGGGTCGCAATGAGCAGTTCTTC.

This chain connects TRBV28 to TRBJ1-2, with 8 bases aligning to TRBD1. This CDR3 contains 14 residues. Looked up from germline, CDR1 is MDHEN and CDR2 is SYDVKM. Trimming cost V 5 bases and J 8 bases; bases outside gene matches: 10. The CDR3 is CASSRLDRVEGYTF. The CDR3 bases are TGTGCCAGCAGTAGGTTGGACAGGGTGGAAGGCTACACCTTC.

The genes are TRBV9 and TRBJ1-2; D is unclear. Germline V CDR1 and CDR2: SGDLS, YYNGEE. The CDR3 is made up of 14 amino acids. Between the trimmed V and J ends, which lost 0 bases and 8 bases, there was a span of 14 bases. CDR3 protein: CASSVGGSKRGYTF. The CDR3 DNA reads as TGTGCCAGCAGCGTAGGAGGATCAAAGCGGGGCTACACCTTC.

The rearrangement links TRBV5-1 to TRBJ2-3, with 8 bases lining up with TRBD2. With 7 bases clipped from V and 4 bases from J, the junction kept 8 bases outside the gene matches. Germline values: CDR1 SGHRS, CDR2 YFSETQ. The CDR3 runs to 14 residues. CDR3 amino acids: CASGPAGGSDTQYF. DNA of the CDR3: TGCGCCAGCGGCCCTGCGGGAGGATCAGATACGCAGTATTTT.

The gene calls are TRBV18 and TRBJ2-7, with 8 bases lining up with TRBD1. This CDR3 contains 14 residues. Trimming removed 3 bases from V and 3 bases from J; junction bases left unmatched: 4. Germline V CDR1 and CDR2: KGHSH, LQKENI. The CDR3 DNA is TGTGCCAGCTCACCGGGACAGGTCGGCTACGAGCAGTACTTC. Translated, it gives CASSPGQVGYEQYF.

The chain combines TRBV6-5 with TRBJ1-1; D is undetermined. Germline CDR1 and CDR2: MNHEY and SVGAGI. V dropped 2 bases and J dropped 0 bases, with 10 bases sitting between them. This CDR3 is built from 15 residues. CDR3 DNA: TGTGCCAGCAGTTACGGCGGTACCATGAACACTGAAGCTTTCTTT. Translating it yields CASSYGGTMNTEAFF.